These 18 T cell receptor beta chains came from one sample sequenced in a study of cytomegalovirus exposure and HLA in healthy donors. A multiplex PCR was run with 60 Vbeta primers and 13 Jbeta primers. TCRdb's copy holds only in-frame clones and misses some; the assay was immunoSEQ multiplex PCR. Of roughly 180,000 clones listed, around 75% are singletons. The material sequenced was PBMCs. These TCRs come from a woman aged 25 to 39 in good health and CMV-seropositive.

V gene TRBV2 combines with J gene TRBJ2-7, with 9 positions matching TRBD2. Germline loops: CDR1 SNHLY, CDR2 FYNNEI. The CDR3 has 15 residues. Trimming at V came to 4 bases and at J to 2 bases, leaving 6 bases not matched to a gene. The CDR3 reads CASSASAGGPYEQYF. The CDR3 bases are TGTGCCAGCAGTGCCTCAGCGGGAGGTCCCTACGAGCAGTACTTC.

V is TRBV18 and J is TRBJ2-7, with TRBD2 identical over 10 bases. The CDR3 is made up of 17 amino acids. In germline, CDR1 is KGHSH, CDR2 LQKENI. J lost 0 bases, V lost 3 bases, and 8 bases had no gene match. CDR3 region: CASSPSSGGVSSYEQYF. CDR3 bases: TGTGCCAGCTCACCCTCTAGCGGGGGCGTAAGCTCCTACGAGCAGTACTTC.

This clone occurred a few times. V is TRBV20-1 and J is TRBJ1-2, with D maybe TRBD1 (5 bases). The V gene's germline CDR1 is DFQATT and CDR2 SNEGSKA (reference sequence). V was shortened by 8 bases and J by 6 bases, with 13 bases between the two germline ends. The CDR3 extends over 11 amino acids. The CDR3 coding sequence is TGCAGTCACCCTGGGGCGGATGGCTACACCTTC. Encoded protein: CSHPGADGYTF.

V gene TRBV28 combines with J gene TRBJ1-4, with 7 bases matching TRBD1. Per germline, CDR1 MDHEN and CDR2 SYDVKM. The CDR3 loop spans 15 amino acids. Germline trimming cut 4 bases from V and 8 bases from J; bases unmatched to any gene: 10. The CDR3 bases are TGTGCCAGCAGTTCCCTCAGGGGGGTAGGGGAAAAACTGTTTTTT. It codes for CASSSLRGVGEKLFF.

The CDR3 region has the DNA TGTGCCAGCAGTTATCGTGGTTCGGACAGTCAGCCCCAGCATTTT. It codes for CASSYRGSDSQPQHF. V usage is TRBV6-5 and J usage is TRBJ1-5, with D tentatively TRBD1 (6 bases). The CDR3 contains 15 residues. The V end was cut by 3 bases, the J end by 6 bases, with 15 bases between. Germline V gene sequence: CDR1 MNHEY, CDR2 SVGAGI.

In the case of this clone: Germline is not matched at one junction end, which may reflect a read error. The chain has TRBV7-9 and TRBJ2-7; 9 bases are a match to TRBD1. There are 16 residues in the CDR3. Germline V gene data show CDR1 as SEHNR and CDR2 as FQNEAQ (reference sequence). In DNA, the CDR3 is TGTTCCAGCAGCCCGGTTCGCGGACAGGGGACCTACGAGCAGTACTTC. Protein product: CSSSPVRGQGTYEQYF.

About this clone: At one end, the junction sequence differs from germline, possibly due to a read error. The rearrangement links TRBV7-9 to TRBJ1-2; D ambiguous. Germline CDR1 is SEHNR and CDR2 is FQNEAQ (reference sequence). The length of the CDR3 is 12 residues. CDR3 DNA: TGTTCCAGCTTGGAGGTTGACTATGGCTACACCTTC. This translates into CSSLEVDYGYTF. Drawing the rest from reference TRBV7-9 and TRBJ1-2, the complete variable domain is DTGVSQNPRHKITKRGQNVTFRCDPISEHNRLYWYRQTLGQGPEFLTYFQNEAQLEKSRLLSDRFSAERPKGSFSTLEIQRTEQGDSAMYLCSSLEVDYGYTFGSGTRLTVV.

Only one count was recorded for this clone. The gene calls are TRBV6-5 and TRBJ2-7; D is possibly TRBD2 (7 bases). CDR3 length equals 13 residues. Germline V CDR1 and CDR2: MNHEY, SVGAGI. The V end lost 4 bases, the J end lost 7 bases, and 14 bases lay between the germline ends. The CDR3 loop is CASSSGGASEQYF. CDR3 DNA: TGTGCCAGCAGTTCTGGGGGGGCAAGTGAGCAGTACTTC.

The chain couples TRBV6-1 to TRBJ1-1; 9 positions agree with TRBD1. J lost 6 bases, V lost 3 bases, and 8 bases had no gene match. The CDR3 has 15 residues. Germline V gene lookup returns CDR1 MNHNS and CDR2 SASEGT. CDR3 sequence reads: CASSEGQGGISEAFF. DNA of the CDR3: TGTGCCAGCAGTGAGGGACAGGGTGGAATCTCTGAAGCTTTCTTT.

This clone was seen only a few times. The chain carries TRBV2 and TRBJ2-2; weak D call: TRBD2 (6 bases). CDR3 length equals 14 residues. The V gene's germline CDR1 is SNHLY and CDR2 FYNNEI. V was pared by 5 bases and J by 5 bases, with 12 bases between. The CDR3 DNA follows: TGTGCCAGCAGTTCGCTAGCGCATACCGGGGAGCTGTTTTTT. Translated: CASSSLAHTGELFF.

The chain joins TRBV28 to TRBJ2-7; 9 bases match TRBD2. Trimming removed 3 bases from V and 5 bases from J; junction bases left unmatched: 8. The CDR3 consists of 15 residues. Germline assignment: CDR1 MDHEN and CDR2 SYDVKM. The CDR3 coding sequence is TGTGCCAGCAGTTTTTGGGGACTAGCCCAAAACGAGCAGTACTTC. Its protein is CASSFWGLAQNEQYF.

CDR3 protein: CASSPGNNSPLHF. The CDR3 DNA follows: TGTGCCAGCAGCCCCGGGAATAATTCACCCCTCCACTTT. The chain carries TRBV7-9 and TRBJ1-6; D not resolved. CDR3 length: 13 residues. Between the trimmed V and J ends, which lost 5 bases and 5 bases, there was a span of 7 bases. Per germline, CDR1 SEHNR and CDR2 FQNEAQ (reference sequence).

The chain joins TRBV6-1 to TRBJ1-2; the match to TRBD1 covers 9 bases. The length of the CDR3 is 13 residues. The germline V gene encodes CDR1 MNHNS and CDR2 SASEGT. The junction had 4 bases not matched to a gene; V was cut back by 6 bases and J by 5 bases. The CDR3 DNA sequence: TGTGCCAGCAGATTGGACAGGGGTTATGGCTACACCTTC. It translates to CASRLDRGYGYTF.

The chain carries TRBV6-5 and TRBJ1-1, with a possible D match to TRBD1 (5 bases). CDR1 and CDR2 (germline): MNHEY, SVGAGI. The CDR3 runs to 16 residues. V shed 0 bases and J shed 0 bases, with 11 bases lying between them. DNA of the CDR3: TGTGCCAGCAGTTACTCGATGGGGGGATTGAACACTGAAGCTTTCTTT. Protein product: CASSYSMGGLNTEAFF.

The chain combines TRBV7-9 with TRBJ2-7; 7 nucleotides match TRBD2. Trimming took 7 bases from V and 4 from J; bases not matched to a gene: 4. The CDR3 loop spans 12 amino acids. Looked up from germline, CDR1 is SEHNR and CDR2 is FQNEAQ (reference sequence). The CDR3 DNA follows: TGTGCCAGCATGGGGGGGTGGTACGAGCAGTACTTC. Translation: CASMGGWYEQYF. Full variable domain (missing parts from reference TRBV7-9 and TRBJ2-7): DTGVSQNPRHKITKRGQNVTFRCDPISEHNRLYWYRQTLGQGPEFLTYFQNEAQLEKSRLLSDRFSAERPKGSFSTLEIQRTEQGDSAMYLCASMGGWYEQYFGPGTRLTVT.

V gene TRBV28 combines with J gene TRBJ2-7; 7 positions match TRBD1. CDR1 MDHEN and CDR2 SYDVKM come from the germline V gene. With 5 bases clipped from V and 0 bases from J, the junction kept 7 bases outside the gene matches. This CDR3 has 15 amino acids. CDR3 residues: CASSGPRDSSYEQYF. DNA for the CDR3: TGTGCCAGCAGTGGGCCCAGGGACAGCTCCTACGAGCAGTACTTC. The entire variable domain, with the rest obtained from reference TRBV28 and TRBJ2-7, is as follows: DVKVTQSSRYLVKRTGEKVFLECVQDMDHENMFWYRQDPGLGLRLIYFSYDVKMKEKGDIPEGYSVSREKKERFSLILESASTNQTSMYLCASSGPRDSSYEQYFGPGTRLTVT.

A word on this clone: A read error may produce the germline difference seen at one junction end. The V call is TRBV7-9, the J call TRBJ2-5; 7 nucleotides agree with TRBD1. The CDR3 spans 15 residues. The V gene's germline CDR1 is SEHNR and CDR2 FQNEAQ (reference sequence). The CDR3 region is CSSSPGRRGLETQYF. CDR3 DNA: TGTTCCAGCAGCCCTGGTCGTAGGGGGCTGGAGACCCAGTACTTC.

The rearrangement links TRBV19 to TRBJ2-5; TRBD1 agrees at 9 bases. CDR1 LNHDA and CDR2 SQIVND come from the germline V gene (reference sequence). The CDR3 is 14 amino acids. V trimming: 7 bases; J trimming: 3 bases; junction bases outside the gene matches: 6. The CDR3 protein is CASISRDREETQYF. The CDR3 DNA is TGTGCCAGTATCTCAAGGGACAGGGAAGAGACCCAGTACTTC.